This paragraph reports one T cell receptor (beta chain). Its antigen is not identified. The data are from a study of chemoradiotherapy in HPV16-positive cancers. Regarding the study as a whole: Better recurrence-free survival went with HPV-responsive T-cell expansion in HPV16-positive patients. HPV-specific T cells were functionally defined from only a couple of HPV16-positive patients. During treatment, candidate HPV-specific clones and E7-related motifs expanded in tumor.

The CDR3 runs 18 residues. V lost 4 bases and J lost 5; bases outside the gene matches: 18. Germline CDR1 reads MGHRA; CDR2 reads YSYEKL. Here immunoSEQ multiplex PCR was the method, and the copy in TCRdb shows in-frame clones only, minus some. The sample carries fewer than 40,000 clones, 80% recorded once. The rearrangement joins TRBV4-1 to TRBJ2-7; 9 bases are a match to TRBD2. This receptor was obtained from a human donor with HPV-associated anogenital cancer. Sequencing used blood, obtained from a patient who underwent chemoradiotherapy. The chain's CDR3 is CASSRVQYGAGGSDEQYF. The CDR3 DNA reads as TGCGCCAGCAGCCGCGTGCAATATGGGGCGGGGGGGTCTGACGAGCAGTACTTC.